These T cell receptor beta chains were read from a single sample in a study of CD4 T cells in relation to SARS-CoV-2 and coronaviruses. This table comes from immunoSEQ multiplex PCR, and its TCRdb copy is limited to in-frame clones, with some not included. Of 60,000 to 75,000 clones detected, 80% to 95% appear once; the ten largest clones hold under 0.25%. The sequencing input was naive CD4+ T cells from PBMCs. Receptors were obtained from a human donor in good health. CDR3s include the opening cysteine and the closing phenylalanine or tryptophan. The D gene is left open where the match is weak. Expanded clones are given a class, and other clones once, few, many or no size at all.

clone size,J gene,V gene,D gene,CDR3 DNA,CDR3 protein
-,TRBJ2-1,TRBV7-2,TRBD2,TGTGCCAGCAGCCTAGGACTAGCGGGGACCAATGAGCAGTTCTTC,CASSLGLAGTNEQFF
-,TRBJ1-5,TRBV19,TRBD1,TGTGCCAGTAGTAGCGGGACAGCCCGGGGTCAGCCCCAGCATTTT,CASSSGTARGQPQHF
-,TRBJ1-5,TRBV7-2,-,TGTGCCAGCAGCTTTCAACCGGTGGGTCAGCCCCAGCATTTT,CASSFQPVGQPQHF
-,TRBJ1-1,TRBV5-1,TRBD1,TGCGCCAGCAGCCCCGGGGCAGGGGGATGGGACACTGAAGCTTTCTTT,CASSPGAGGWDTEAFF
-,TRBJ1-3,TRBV7-3,-,TGTGCCAGCAGCTTAACCCGGACTTCTGGAAACACCATATATTTT,CASSLTRTSGNTIYF
-,TRBJ2-3,TRBV5-1,TRBD1,TGCGCCAGCAGCACGGGACAGGGTCGGGATACGCAGTATTTT,CASSTGQGRDTQYF
-,TRBJ2-5,TRBV10-3,TRBD2,TGTGCCATCAGAGGAGCAGCGGGGGGCTACCAAGAGACCCAGTACTTC,CAIRGAAGGYQETQYF
-,TRBJ2-7,TRBV28,TRBD2,TGTGCCAGCAGTTTATTTACCACTAGCGGGGGGGACTCCTACGAGCAGTACTTC,CASSLFTTSGGDSYEQYF
-,TRBJ1-4,TRBV19,TRBD1,TGTGCCAGTAGTGTTGACAGGGAGGAAAAACTGTTTTTT,CASSVDREEKLFF
-,TRBJ2-5,TRBV9,-,TGTGCCAGCAGCGTAGGACAGACACCTTCGGTACAGACCCAGTACTTC,CASSVGQTPSVQTQYF
-,TRBJ1-3,TRBV9,TRBD1,TGTGCCAGCAGCGTGACCGGGACAGTTATTTCTTCTGGAAACACCATATATTTT,CASSVTGTVISSGNTIYF
once,TRBJ2-1,TRBV7-2,-,TGTGCCAGCAGCTTAAGGCGAAACTACAATGAGCAGTTCTTC,CASSLRRNYNEQFF
-,TRBJ1-1,TRBV5-8,-,TGTGCCAGCAGCTTGGGTCCAGGAGGGGACACTGAAGCTTTCTTT,CASSLGPGGDTEAFF
-,TRBJ2-2,TRBV15,-,TGTGCCACCAGCAGGACTACCTCGAACACCGGGGAGCTGTTTTTT,CATSRTTSNTGELFF
once,TRBJ1-2,TRBV28,-,TGTGCCAGCAGCCAGGGGCAGGCCGACTATGGCTACACCTTC,CASSQGQADYGYTF
-,TRBJ1-3,TRBV5-1,TRBD1,TGCGCCAGCAGCCTAGACCCGGGACAGGGTGGAAACACCATATATTTT,CASSLDPGQGGNTIYF
-,TRBJ2-2,TRBV9,-,TGTGCCAGCAGCCCCCGGACTTCCACCCATGCCGGGGAGCTGTTTTTT,CASSPRTSTHAGELFF
-,TRBJ2-3,TRBV7-2,TRBD2,TGTGCCAGCAGCATCCTAGGACTAGCGGGGGGGTCCTGGGATACGCAGTATTTT,CASSILGLAGGSWDTQYF
-,TRBJ2-3,TRBV30,-,TGTGCCTGGAGTGTCCACGCTACGGATACGCAGTATTTT,CAWSVHATDTQYF
-,TRBJ2-7,TRBV28,TRBD2,TGTGCCATCTCACGGGGGGGCTCCTACGAGCAGTACTTC,CAISRGGSYEQYF
-,TRBJ2-6,TRBV28,-,TGTGCCAGCAGTTTACCAGGGTCTGGGGCCAACGTCCTGACTTTC,CASSLPGSGANVLTF
-,TRBJ1-2,TRBV19,TRBD1,TGTGCCAGTAGTATGGACAGGGGGCAAAACTATGGCTACACCTTC,CASSMDRGQNYGYTF
once,TRBJ1-4,TRBV27,-,TGTGCCAGCAGTCCATTGGGGGGGAATGAAAAACTGTTTTTT,CASSPLGGNEKLFF
-,TRBJ1-2,TRBV5-5,-,TGTGCCAGCAGCTTGTCGCCTCTGGGGAGCTATGGCTACACCTTC,CASSLSPLGSYGYTF
-,TRBJ1-6,TRBV5-1,-,TGCGCCAGCAGCGCATCGACAGCTCCGGGTTCACCCCTCCACTTT,CASSASTAPGSPLHF
-,TRBJ2-7,TRBV1,-,TGCACCAGCAGCCTCATCTCCCCCCCCCATGCGGGGTACGAGCAGTACTTC,CTSSLISPPHAGYEQYF
-,TRBJ2-5,TRBV7-9,-,TGTGCCAGCAGCTTAGATACGTCAAGGGAGACCCAGTACTTC,CASSLDTSRETQYF
-,TRBJ1-2,TRBV5-1,-,TGCGCCAGCAGCTTCCGCGCCGGGGATGACTATGGCTACACCTTC,CASSFRAGDDYGYTF
-,TRBJ2-7,TRBV9,-,TGTGCCAGCAGCGCTTCTAGAGCAGGCGAGCAGTACTTC,CASSASRAGEQYF
once,TRBJ2-7,TRBV9,TRBD2,TGTGCCAGCAGCCCAGGGACTAGCGGGAGTATCTGGTACGAGCAGTACTTC,CASSPGTSGSIWYEQYF
-,TRBJ1-5,TRBV28,TRBD1,TGTGCCAGCAGTTTACGGACAGGGTTTCATCAGCCCCAGCATTTT,CASSLRTGFHQPQHF
-,TRBJ1-1,TRBV2,-,TGTGCCAGCACTCTATTGAAGGGGCGGGACACTGAAGCTTTCTTT,CASTLLKGRDTEAFF
-,TRBJ2-7,TRBV19,-,TGTGCCAGTAGTCTAAAGCGAGTTGCGTCCTACGAGCAGTACTTC,CASSLKRVASYEQYF
-,TRBJ1-5,TRBV7-3,TRBD1,TGTGCCAGCAGCCACGGACAGGGCGGGCAGCCCCAGCATTTT,CASSHGQGGQPQHF
-,TRBJ2-1,TRBV7-7,-,TGTGCCAGCAGCGCGACTGGACTCAATGAGCAGTTCTTC,CASSATGLNEQFF
-,TRBJ2-2,TRBV14,-,TGTGCCAGCAGCCAAACGGGCTGGCTGGGCCCCTTCTCCGGGGAGCTGTTTTTT,CASSQTGWLGPFSGELFF
once,TRBJ1-1,TRBV10-3,-,TGTGCCATCAGGCTCGGAAGTAACACTGAAGCTTTCTTT,CAIRLGSNTEAFF
-,TRBJ2-1,TRBV5-4,TRBD1,TGTGCCAGCAGCAGCGGCGACAGGGGATCCTACAATGAGCAGTTCTTC,CASSSGDRGSYNEQFF
few,TRBJ1-5,TRBV5-1,-,TGCGCCAGCAGCTTGGCCGGGAACGGCAATCAGCCCCAGCATTTT,CASSLAGNGNQPQHF
-,TRBJ2-2,TRBV9,TRBD2,TGTGCCAGCAGGGAACCGGGACTAGCGGACACCGGGGAGCTGTTTTTT,CASREPGLADTGELFF
-,TRBJ1-1,TRBV28,-,TGTGCCAGCAGACTGAACACTGAAGCTTTCTTT,CASRLNTEAFF